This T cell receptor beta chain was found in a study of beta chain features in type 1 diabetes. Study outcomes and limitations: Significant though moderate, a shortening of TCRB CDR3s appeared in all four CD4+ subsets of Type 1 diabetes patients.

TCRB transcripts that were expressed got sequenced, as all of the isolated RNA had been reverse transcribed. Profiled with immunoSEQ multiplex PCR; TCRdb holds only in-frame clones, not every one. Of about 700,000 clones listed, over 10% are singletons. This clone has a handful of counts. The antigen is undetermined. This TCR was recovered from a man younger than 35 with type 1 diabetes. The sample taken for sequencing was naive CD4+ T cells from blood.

The CDR3 sequence is CAWSSVFRTYEQYF. CDR3 coding DNA: TGTGCCTGGAGCTCGGTCTTCCGTACGTACGAGCAGTACTTC. The V call is TRBV30, the J call TRBJ2-7; D is unresolved. V was shortened by 3 bases and J by 4 bases, with 16 bases between the two germline ends. Germline lookup yields CDR1 GTSNPN and CDR2 SVGIG (reference sequence). The CDR3 has 14 amino acids. The variable domain in full, with the rest retrieved from reference TRBV30 and TRBJ2-7, is SQTIHQWPATLVQPVGSPLSLECTVEGTSNPNLYWYRQAAGRGLQLLFYSVGIGQISSEVPQNLSASRPQDRQFILSSKKLLLSDSGFYLCAWSSVFRTYEQYFGPGTRLTVT.